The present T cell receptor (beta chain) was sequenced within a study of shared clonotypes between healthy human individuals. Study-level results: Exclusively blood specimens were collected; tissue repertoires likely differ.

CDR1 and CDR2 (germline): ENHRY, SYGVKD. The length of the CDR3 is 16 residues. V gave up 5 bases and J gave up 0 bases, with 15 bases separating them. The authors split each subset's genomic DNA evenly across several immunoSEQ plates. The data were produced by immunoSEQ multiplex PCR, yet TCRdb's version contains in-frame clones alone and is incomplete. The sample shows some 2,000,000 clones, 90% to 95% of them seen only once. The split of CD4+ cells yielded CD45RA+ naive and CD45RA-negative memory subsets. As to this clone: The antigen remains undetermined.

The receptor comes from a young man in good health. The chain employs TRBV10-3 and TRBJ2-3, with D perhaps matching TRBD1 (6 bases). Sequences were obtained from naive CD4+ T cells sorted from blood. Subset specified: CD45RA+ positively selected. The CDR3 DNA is TGTGCCATCAGTAAAGCCGGGACAACTAGCACAGATACGCAGTATTTT. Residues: CAISKAGTTSTDTQYF.